Listed here are 7 T cell receptor beta chains from one sample, sequenced in a study of T-cell reconstitution after alpha-beta-depleted transplantation in children (dated by TCRdb to about 2016). Sample treatment or condition, as interpreted from the label and publication: allogeneic hematopoietic cell transplantation with graft depleted of TCRalphabeta T cells and CD19 B cells. The library was generated by PCR. Sequencing was performed on an Illumina HiSeq 2500. TCR libraries were prepared with molecular barcoding, using unique molecular identifiers to normalize TCRbeta repertoire quantification. TCRdb ran its own pipeline on the public reads, namely fastp trimming at Q25 and MiXCR clone calling, and kept in-frame beta chains. CDR3 protein duplicates are merged, each entry listing the most common genes and DNA. Within this sample are about 980,000 distinct CDR3 sequences, with about 31% of them counted one time only. The ten largest clones represent 25% to 35% of the sample.

The sample here was PBMCs, mostly from graft donor cells, taken 360 days after TCRalphabeta/CD19-depleted stem cell transplant. These receptors came from a boy under three years old who had a stem cell transplant for SCID, so the T cells may come from the graft donor.

This clonotype was seen many times. The chain couples TRBV12-3 or TRBV12-4 to TRBJ1-1; TRBD1 matches 7 bases. The ends lost 5 bases at V and 3 bases at J; junction bases unmatched: 6. The CDR3 is 14 residues long. CDR3 in DNA: TGTGCCAGCAGTCCCCGACAGGGCCACACTGAAGCTTTCTTT. This translates into CASSPRQGHTEAFF.

This clonotype was observed a handful of times. V gene TRBV9 combines with J gene TRBJ2-2; 9 nucleotides align to TRBD2. This CDR3 has 16 amino acids. Looked up from germline, CDR1 is SGDLS and CDR2 is YYNGEE. Unmatched junction bases numbered 0, after V lost 0 bases and J lost 0 bases. CDR3: CASSVGLAANTGELFF. As DNA, the CDR3 is TGTGCCAGCAGCGTAGGACTAGCGGCGAACACCGGGGAGCTGTTTTTT.

The V call is TRBV7-9, the J call TRBJ1-1; D is unclear. V lost 2 bases and J lost 2, with 9 bases in between. The CDR3 has 14 amino acids. From germline, CDR1 is SEHNR and CDR2 FQNEAQ (reference sequence). CDR3 in amino acids: CASSLWGINTEAFF. DNA for the CDR3: TGTGCCAGCAGCTTATGGGGAATAAACACTGAAGCTTTCTTT.

CDR3 sequence (DNA): TGCAGTGCTTCGTCCAGGGCAGGGCCCTCCGGCGGTACAGATACGCAGTATTTT. Amino acids: CSASSRAGPSGGTDTQYF. The rearrangement links TRBV20-1 to TRBJ2-3; a weak D match, TRBD1 (5 bases). V shed 5 bases and J shed 3 bases, with 27 bases lying between them. The CDR3 consists of 18 residues. CDR1 and CDR2 from the germline V gene are DFQATT and SNEGSKA (reference sequence).

This sequence joins TRBV10-3 and TRBJ2-5; D assignment may be TRBD1 or TRBD2 (6 bases each). Trimming took off 6 bases at V and 5 bases at J, with 25 bases between the two ends. Germline CDR1 reads ENHRY; CDR2 reads SYGVKD. This CDR3 is built from 17 residues. Here the CDR3 reads CAISAPGVAGEEETQYF. The DNA for the CDR3 is TGTGCCATCAGCGCTCCAGGAGTCGCAGGGGAGGAGGAGACCCAGTACTTC.

This chain uses TRBV7-2 with TRBJ2-7; 7 bases map to TRBD2. The CDR3 is 15 amino acids. CDR1 and CDR2 from the germline V gene are SGHTA and FQGNSA. Unmatched junction bases numbered 12, after V lost 6 bases and J lost 4 bases. The CDR3 spells CASSAIQAGLYEQYF. CDR3 bases: TGTGCCAGCAGTGCGATCCAAGCGGGGCTTTACGAGCAGTACTTC.

This clonotype came up a few times. This rearrangement joins TRBV6-2 or TRBV6-3 to TRBJ2-2; D may be TRBD1 or TRBD2 (5 bases each). V was pared by 2 bases and J by 2 bases, with 18 bases between. CDR3 length: 18 amino acids. Looked up from germline, CDR1 is MNHEY and CDR2 is SVGEGT. Written as DNA, the CDR3 is TGTGCCAGCAGTTACCCTATTCCCGTCGGGGACAACACCGGGGAGCTGTTTTTT. Protein: CASSYPIPVGDNTGELFF.